This T cell receptor beta chain was found in a study of graft-versus-host responses after intestinal transplantation. Germline V CDR1 and CDR2: KGHSH, LQKENI. The J segment lost 5 bases and the V segment lost 3 bases, leaving 5 bases of the junction unmatched. This CDR3 region has 15 residues. Assay: immunoSEQ multiplex PCR; the TCRdb copy retains only in-frame clones and omits some. The repertoire consists of some 45,000 clones, with roughly 91% occurring once and the leading ten covering around 4.3%. V is TRBV18 and J is TRBJ2-1; 9 positions agree with TRBD1. The source material was PBMCs, sampled 524 days after transplant. The clonotype comes from a human patient who received an intestinal transplant, so some T cells may come from the graft donor. DNA for the CDR3: TGTGCCAGCTCACCGCAACAGGGGGCTCACAATGAGCAGTTCTTC. Its translation: CASSPQQGAHNEQFF.